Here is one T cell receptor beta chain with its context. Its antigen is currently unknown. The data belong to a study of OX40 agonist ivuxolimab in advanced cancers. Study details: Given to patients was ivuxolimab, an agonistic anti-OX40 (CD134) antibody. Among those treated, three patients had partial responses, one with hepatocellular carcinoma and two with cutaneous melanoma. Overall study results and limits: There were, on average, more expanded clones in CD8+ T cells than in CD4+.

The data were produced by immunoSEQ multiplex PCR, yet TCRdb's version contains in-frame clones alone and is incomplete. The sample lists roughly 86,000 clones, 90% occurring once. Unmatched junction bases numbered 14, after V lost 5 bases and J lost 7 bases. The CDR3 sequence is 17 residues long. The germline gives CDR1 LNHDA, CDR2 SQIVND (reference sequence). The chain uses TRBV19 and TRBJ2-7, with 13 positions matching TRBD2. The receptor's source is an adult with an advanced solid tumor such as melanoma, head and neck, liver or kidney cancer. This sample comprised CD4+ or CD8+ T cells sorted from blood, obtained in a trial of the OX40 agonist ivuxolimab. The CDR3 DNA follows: TGTGCCAGTAGTGTCTACCCTGGACTAGCGGGAGCAAATGAGCAGTACTTC. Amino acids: CASSVYPGLAGANEQYF. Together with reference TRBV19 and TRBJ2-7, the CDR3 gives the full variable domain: DGGITQSPKYLFRKEGQNVTLSCEQNLNHDAMYWYRQDPGQGLRLIYYSQIVNDFQKGDIAEGYSVSREKKESFPLTVTSAQKNPTAFYLCASSVYPGLAGANEQYFGPGTRLTVT.